This TCR beta chain appears in the sequencing data of a study of neurological immune-mediated disorders. This clonotype was detected a few times. The antigen remains undetermined. V was pared by 4 bases and J by 6 bases, with 15 bases of the junction left unmatched. Germline values: CDR1 SGHDT, CDR2 YYEEEE. The CDR3 runs to 18 residues. Whole-study findings and limits: The greatest TCR clonal expansion appeared in HTLV-1-associated myelopathy and the smallest, falling below healthy controls, in multiple sclerosis.

By 5'RACE with 10-nucleotide random UMIs, the cDNA was made. MiXCR, run by TCRdb on the 5' RACE reads, gives a single entry per CDR3 protein. Found here are fewer than 80,000 distinct CDR3 sequences, under 5% of them singletons; the top ten hold roughly 3.4%. The sample taken for sequencing was PBMCs. V is TRBV5-6 and J is TRBJ2-1, with 11 bases identical to TRBD1. The receptor comes from a woman aged 50 to 60 with multiple sclerosis. The chain's CDR3 is CASSQFGQGALRVNEQFF. The CDR3 coding sequence is TGTGCCAGCAGCCAGTTCGGACAGGGGGCGCTTAGGGTCAATGAGCAGTTCTTC.